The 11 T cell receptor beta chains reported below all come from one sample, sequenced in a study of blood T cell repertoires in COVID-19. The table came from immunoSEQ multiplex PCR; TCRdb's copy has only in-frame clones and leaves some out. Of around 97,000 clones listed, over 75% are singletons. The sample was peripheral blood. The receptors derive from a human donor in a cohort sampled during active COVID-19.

The CDR3 here is CASSYTSGRGGANVLTF. CDR3 nucleotide sequence: TGTGCCAGCAGTTATACTAGCGGGAGAGGTGGGGCCAACGTCCTGACTTTC. V gene TRBV6-2 or TRBV6-3 combines with J gene TRBJ2-6, with 11 bases identical to TRBD2. In germline, CDR1 is MNHEY, CDR2 SVGEGT. This CDR3 has 17 amino acids. Losses at the gene ends were 3 bases for V and 3 bases for J; bases not matched to a gene: 4.

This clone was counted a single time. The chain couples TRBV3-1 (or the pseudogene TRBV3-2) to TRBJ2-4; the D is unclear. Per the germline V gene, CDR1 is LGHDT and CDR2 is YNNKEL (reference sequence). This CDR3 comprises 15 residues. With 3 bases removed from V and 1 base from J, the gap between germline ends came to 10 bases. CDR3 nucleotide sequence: TGTGCCAGCAGCCAGCGACTCTCGGCCAAAAACATTCAGTACTTC. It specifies CASSQRLSAKNIQYF.

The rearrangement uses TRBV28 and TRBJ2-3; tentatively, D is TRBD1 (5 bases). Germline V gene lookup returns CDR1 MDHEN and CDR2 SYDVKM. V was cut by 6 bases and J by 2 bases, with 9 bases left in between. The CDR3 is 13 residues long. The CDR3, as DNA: TGTGCCAGCAGGGGGCCTACCACAGATACGCAGTATTTT. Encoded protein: CASRGPTTDTQYF.

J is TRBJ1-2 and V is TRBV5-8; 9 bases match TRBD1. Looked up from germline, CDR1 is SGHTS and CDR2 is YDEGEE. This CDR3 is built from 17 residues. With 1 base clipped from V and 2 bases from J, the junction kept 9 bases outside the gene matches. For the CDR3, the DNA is TGTGCCAGCAGCTTGAAATCCCGGGACAGGGAAAACTATGGCTACACCTTC. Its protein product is CASSLKSRDRENYGYTF.

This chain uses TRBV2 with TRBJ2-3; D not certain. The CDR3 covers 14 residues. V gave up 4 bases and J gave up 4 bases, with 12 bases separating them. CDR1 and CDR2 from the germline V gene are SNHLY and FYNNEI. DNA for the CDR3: TGTGCCAGCAGTGTCGATCTATCCCCAGATACGCAGTATTTT. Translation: CASSVDLSPDTQYF.

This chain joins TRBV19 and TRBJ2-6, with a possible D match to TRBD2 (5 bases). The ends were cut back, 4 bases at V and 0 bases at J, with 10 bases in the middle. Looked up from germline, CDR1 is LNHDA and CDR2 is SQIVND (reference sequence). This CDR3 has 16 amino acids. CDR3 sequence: CASSTGTISGANVLTF. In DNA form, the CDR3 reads TGTGCCAGTAGTACGGGAACAATCTCTGGGGCCAACGTCCTGACTTTC.

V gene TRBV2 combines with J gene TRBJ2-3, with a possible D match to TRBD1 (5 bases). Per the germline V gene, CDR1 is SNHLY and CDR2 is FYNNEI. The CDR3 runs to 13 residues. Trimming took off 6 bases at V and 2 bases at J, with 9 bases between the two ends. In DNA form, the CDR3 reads TGTGCCAGCAGGACAGTGCCCACAGATACGCAGTATTTT. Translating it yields CASRTVPTDTQYF.

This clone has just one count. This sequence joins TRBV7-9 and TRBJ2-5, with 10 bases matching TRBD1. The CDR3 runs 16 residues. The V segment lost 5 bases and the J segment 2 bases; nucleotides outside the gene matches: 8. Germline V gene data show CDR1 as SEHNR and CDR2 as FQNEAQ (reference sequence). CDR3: CASSQRQGARQETQYF. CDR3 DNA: TGTGCCAGCAGCCAAAGACAGGGGGCGCGTCAAGAGACCCAGTACTTC.

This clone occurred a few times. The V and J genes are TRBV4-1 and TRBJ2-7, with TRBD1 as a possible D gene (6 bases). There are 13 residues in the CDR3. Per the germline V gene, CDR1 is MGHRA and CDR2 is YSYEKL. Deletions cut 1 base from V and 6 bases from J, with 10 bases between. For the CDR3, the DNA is TGCGCCAGCAGCCAAGTCGGCAGGGGCGAGCAGTACTTC. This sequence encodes CASSQVGRGEQYF.

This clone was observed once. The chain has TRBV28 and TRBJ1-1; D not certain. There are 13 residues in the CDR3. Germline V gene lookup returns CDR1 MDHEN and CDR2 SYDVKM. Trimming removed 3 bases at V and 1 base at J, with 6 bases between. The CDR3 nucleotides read TGTGCCAGCAGTTTCACAGAGAACACTGAAGCTTTCTTT. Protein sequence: CASSFTENTEAFF. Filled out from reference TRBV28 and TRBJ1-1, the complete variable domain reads DVKVTQSSRYLVKRTGEKVFLECVQDMDHENMFWYRQDPGLGLRLIYFSYDVKMKEKGDIPEGYSVSREKKERFSLILESASTNQTSMYLCASSFTENTEAFFGQGTRLTVV.

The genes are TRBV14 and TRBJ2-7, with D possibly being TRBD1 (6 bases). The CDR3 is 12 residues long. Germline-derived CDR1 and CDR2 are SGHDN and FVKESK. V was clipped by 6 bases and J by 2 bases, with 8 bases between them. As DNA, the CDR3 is TGTGCCAGCAGTCGGGACACCTACGAGCAGTACTTC. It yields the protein CASSRDTYEQYF.